This entry is about one T cell receptor beta chain. Its antigen is not known. The data were produced by immunoSEQ multiplex PCR, yet TCRdb's version contains in-frame clones alone and is incomplete. The sample has approximately 84,000 clones; roughly 80% are singletons. This specimen comes from a study of T cell responses to AZD1222 COVID-19 vaccine. Findings of the study overall: Among the donors, most were white British and more were female, and clonal diversity was possibly underestimated. Along spike, vaccine-associated CD4 TCRs were found throughout, with dominance at 160-218 and 743-854.

Per germline, CDR1 MDHEN and CDR2 SYDVKM. V was trimmed by 2 bases and J by 7 bases, leaving 5 bases between them. This CDR3 spans 11 amino acids. The study pooled second doses at about 4 or about 12 weeks. The chain uses TRBV28 and TRBJ1-1; D uncertain. The receptor comes from an adult who received the AZD1222 COVID-19 vaccine. The sequences come from peripheral blood, collected 28 days after the second AZD1222 dose. This CDR3 reads CASSLQFEAFF. In DNA form, the CDR3 reads TGTGCCAGCAGTTTACAGTTTGAAGCTTTCTTT.